The entry below describes one T cell receptor beta chain. What it binds is unknown. Per germline, CDR1 SGHVS and CDR2 FQNEAQ. This CDR3 region has 19 residues. After removal of 5 bases from V and 1 base from J, the junction contained 14 bases not matched to a gene. This sample was included in a study of T cell repertoires in cytomegalovirus infection. At the level of the study: Use of recently identified HLA-C-restricted and well-studied HLA-B-restricted CMV epitopes was part of the study. It was the public TCR beta signatures that indicated both CMV infection and matching HLA type. Overall study findings and caveats: Dominating the ex vivo response were TCR beta clonotypes that were CMV-specific and HLA-C-restricted.

From the reads, TCRdb called clonotypes with MiXCR, one entry per CDR3 protein. The repertoire holds under 50,000 distinct CDR3 sequences, with around 23% as singletons. This chain connects TRBV7-8 to TRBJ2-5; 12 bases match TRBD2. The sequence was obtained from a human donor in good health (CMV status not recorded). Some clones in this sample may be carry-over from other donors' samples. The sequencing here drew on CD8+ T cells from cultured PBMCs, taken from culture after CMV antigen stimulation. CDR3 amino acids: CASSPRLAGASHLQETQYF. DNA for the CDR3: TGTGCCAGCAGCCCCCGACTAGCGGGAGCGTCCCACCTCCAAGAGACCCAGTACTTC.